The 18 T cell receptor beta chains listed next were all sequenced from one sample in a study of T cell repertoires in aging, cancer and after chemotherapy. A mixed TRB-A/B primer pool amplified rearranged TRB by multiplex touch-down PCR. One entry per CDR3 protein, called by TCRdb with MiXCR from the multiplex PCR reads. The sample holds fewer than 1,000 distinct CDR3 sequences, about a quarter seen once. Peripheral blood genomic DNA, not sorted cells or RNA, was the template. The sample comprised blood. The receptor source for this set is a human donor with a solid tumor.

This clonotype ranks as large. The rearrangement links TRBV6-5 to TRBJ2-1, with 14 bases lining up with TRBD2. This CDR3 is 16 amino acids long. V lost 0 bases and J lost 8; bases outside the gene matches: 3. Germline CDR1 reads MNHEY; CDR2 reads SVGAGI. The CDR3 region has the DNA TGTGCCAGCAGTTACTCGACTAGCGGGAGGGCGCATGAGCAGTTCTTC. Protein sequence: CASSYSTSGRAHEQFF.

By share, this clonotype ranks as medium-sized. The rearrangement joins TRBV6-5 to TRBJ2-1; 7 bases align to TRBD2. The CDR3 has 16 amino acids. CDR1 and CDR2 (germline): MNHEY, SVGAGI. The V and J ends lost 6 bases and 0 bases, in that order; junction bases with no gene match: 8. The CDR3: CASSPGTIISYNEQFF. CDR3 coding DNA: TGTGCCAGCAGCCCCGGGACTATAATCTCCTACAATGAGCAGTTCTTC.

This clonotype is labeled as medium-sized. The gene calls are TRBV19 and TRBJ1-6; 9 bases are shared with TRBD1. The germline gives CDR1 LNHDA, CDR2 SQIVND (reference sequence). This CDR3 has 15 amino acids. After removal of 5 bases from V and 10 bases from J, the junction contained 9 bases not matched to a gene. The CDR3 DNA reads as TGTGCCAGTAGTGCCTCCGGGACAGGGAGATCACCCCTCCACTTT. Translation gives CASSASGTGRSPLHF.

This clonotype was picked up a small number of times. J is TRBJ2-2 and V is TRBV20-1; D may be TRBD2 (6 bases). Trimming left V 0 bases short and J 5 bases short, with 19 bases between. Looked up from germline, CDR1 is DFQATT and CDR2 is SNEGSKA (reference sequence). The CDR3 has 17 amino acids. CDR3: CSARDGGVGLATGELFF. CDR3 DNA: TGCAGTGCTAGAGATGGAGGGGTGGGATTAGCGACCGGGGAGCTGTTTTTT.

This clonotype counts as medium-sized. The CDR3 region is CASSINRGGYEQYF. DNA of the CDR3: TGTGCCAGTAGTATTAACAGGGGCGGCTACGAGCAGTACTTC. V usage is TRBV19 and J usage is TRBJ2-7, with 7 bases that match TRBD1. The CDR3 extends over 14 amino acids. V dropped 3 bases and J dropped 3; count of bases not matched to a gene: 5. The germline V gene has CDR1 LNHDA and CDR2 SQIVND (reference sequence).

This rearrangement joins TRBV6-5 to TRBJ2-1; no definite D call. V lost 10 bases and J 1 base, leaving 14 bases between the germline ends. Germline values: CDR1 MNHEY, CDR2 SVGAGI. This CDR3 is 14 amino acids long. CDR3 in amino acids: CATSRSISYNEQFF. DNA of the CDR3: TGTGCCACCTCCCGATCGATTTCCTACAATGAGCAGTTCTTC.

By its share, this clonotype is medium-sized. The chain is built from TRBV6-4 and TRBJ2-3; D might be TRBD2 (6 bases). The CDR3 runs to 15 residues. Germline CDR1 and CDR2: MRHNA and SNTAGT. V lost 0 bases, J lost 2 bases, and 9 bases lay in between. The CDR3 protein is CASSDSAGHTDTQYF. CDR3 DNA sequence: TGTGCCAGCAGTGACTCGGCGGGGCACACAGATACGCAGTATTTT.

This rearrangement joins TRBV5-6 to TRBJ2-1; no clear D. V lost 3 bases to trimming and J lost 9 bases, with 16 bases between them. The CDR3 extends over 14 amino acids. In germline, CDR1 is SGHDT, CDR2 YYEEEE. The CDR3 region is CASSYSGSKLEQFF. The CDR3 bases are TGTGCCAGCAGCTATAGTGGTAGCAAGCTTGAGCAGTTCTTC. The complete variable domain, with remaining parts taken from reference TRBV5-6 and TRBJ2-1, reads DAGVTQSPTHLIKTRGQQVTLRCSPKSGHDTVSWYQQALGQGPQFIFQYYEEEERQRGNFPDRFSGHQFPNYSSELNVNALLLGDSALYLCASSYSGSKLEQFFGPGTRLTVL.

This clonotype was seen more than once but under ten times. The rearrangement joins TRBV12-3 or TRBV12-4 to TRBJ1-2; D is undetermined. The CDR3 sequence is 13 residues long. Trimming cost V 4 bases and J 2 bases, with 8 bases left between them. CDR3 sequence (DNA): TGTGCCAGCAGTTCGAACAGAAACTATGGCTACACCTTC. This gives the protein CASSSNRNYGYTF.

This chain connects TRBV7-9 to TRBJ2-7, with 7 bases identical to TRBD1. V lost 5 bases, J lost 3 bases, and 13 bases stayed unmatched. The CDR3 sequence is 16 residues long. From germline, CDR1 is SEHNR and CDR2 FQNEAQ (reference sequence). CDR3 amino acids: CASSAIGQAASYEQYF. CDR3 coding DNA: TGTGCCAGCAGCGCCATCGGACAGGCGGCCAGCTACGAGCAGTACTTC.

On this clonotype itself: One end of the junction varies from germline; a read error may be responsible. This chain uses TRBV11-1 with TRBJ2-5; TRBD1 aligns across 11 bases. Germline-derived CDR1 and CDR2 are SGHAT and FQDESV (reference sequence). The length of the CDR3 is 16 residues. The CDR3 sequence: CASSSPGTGGQETQYF. CDR3 bases: TGCGCCAGCAGCTCCCCCGGGACAGGGGGCCAAGAGACCCAGTACTTC.

This chain connects TRBV20-1 to TRBJ2-4, with 10 bases matching TRBD2. The CDR3 has 15 residues. Germline V gene lookup returns CDR1 DFQATT and CDR2 SNEGSKA (reference sequence). CDR3 region: CSGTSAGGPKNIQYF. The CDR3 DNA reads TGCAGCGGAACCTCAGCGGGAGGGCCCAAAAACATTCAGTACTTC.

By frequency in the sample, this clonotype is medium-sized. This chain links TRBV7-6 with TRBJ2-3; 7 bases fit TRBD2. Germline V gene data show CDR1 as SGHVS and CDR2 as FNYEAQ. Trimming at V came to 5 bases and at J to 7 bases, leaving 9 bases not matched to a gene. CDR3 length: 14 amino acids. The CDR3 DNA sequence: TGTGCCAGCAGCCAAGGGGCGGGAGTAAATACGCAGTATTTT. As protein: CASSQGAGVNTQYF.

This clonotype is labeled large. V usage is TRBV30 and J usage is TRBJ2-1; 8 bases align to TRBD2. V dropped 3 bases and J dropped 6; count of bases not matched to a gene: 10. This CDR3 comprises 15 residues. In germline, CDR1 is GTSNPN, CDR2 SVGIG (reference sequence). DNA of the CDR3: TGTGCCTGGAGCCGAGCGGGAGAGTTGAGCAATGAGCAGTTCTTC. It is translated as CAWSRAGELSNEQFF.

This clonotype turned up a few times. The chain is built from TRBV7-2 and TRBJ2-7, with D perhaps being TRBD1 or TRBD2 (5 bases each). With 5 bases removed from V and 1 base from J, the gap between germline ends came to 15 bases. Germline V gene sequence: CDR1 SGHTA, CDR2 FQGNSA. The CDR3 runs to 15 residues. In DNA, the CDR3 is TGTGCCAGCAGCGACCGGGACCAAAAATCCTACGAGCAGTACTTC. Its translation: CASSDRDQKSYEQYF.

This clonotype has a single count. V usage is TRBV4-1 and J usage is TRBJ1-2, with D hard to call. CDR1 MGHRA and CDR2 YSYEKL come from the germline V gene. Trimming pared 1 base from V and 4 bases from J, leaving 13 bases between. The CDR3 is made up of 15 amino acids. The CDR3 region has the DNA TGCGCCAGCAGCCAAGGGACCTCCAGCCGCTATGGCTACACCTTC. It translates to CASSQGTSSRYGYTF.

By frequency in the sample, this clonotype is medium-sized. The rearrangement joins TRBV5-4 to TRBJ2-3; D is uncertain. Trimming pared 0 bases from V and 6 bases from J, leaving 2 bases between. In germline, CDR1 is SGHNT, CDR2 YYREEE (reference sequence). The CDR3 length is 11 residues. The CDR3 DNA is TGTGCCAGCAGCTTGGGGGATACGCAGTATTTT. Protein sequence: CASSLGDTQYF. Complete variable domain (other parts from reference TRBV5-4 and TRBJ2-3): ETGVTQSPTHLIKTRGQQVTLRCSSQSGHNTVSWYQQALGQGPQFIFQYYREEENGRGNFPPRFSGLQFPNYSSELNVNALELDDSALYLCASSLGDTQYFGPGTRLTVL.

Within the sample, this clonotype is medium-sized. The V call is TRBV6-2 or TRBV6-3, the J call TRBJ1-5, with D possibly being TRBD1 (5 bases). CDR3 length: 13 residues. Germline lookup yields CDR1 MNHEY and CDR2 SVGEGT. Trimming shortened V by 0 bases and J by 7 bases, and 7 bases separated the two germline ends. The CDR3 loop reads CASSYSQDQPQHF. Written as DNA, the CDR3 is TGTGCCAGCAGTTACTCACAGGACCAGCCCCAGCATTTT.